This T cell receptor beta chain is from a study of CD4 T cells in relation to SARS-CoV-2 and coronaviruses. The overall study: TCR beta CDR3s were sequenced after approximately 11-day antigen culture of PBMCs.

TCRdb's copy holds only in-frame clones and misses some; the assay was immunoSEQ multiplex PCR. The sample has about 20,000 clones; around 70% are singletons. Germline V CDR1 and CDR2: LNHDA, SQIVND (reference sequence). The CDR3 runs 13 residues. V was pared by 4 bases and J by 6 bases, with 9 bases between. Study-level points and caveats: The cross-reactivity analysis covered only spike protein, not other viral proteins.

This clone was detected a few times. The antigen is not known. Before the COVID-19 pandemic, during about 2011-2019, CD4+ T cells were taken from unexposed donors. The cells were cultured for around ten days before CD4+ T cells were isolated. Testing used SARS-CoV-2 S/N and four cold-coronavirus spikes on unexposed-donor CD4+ T cells, cells permitting. Fresh IL-2 medium replaced half the medium on days 3 and 7. Material for sequencing was CD4+ T cells from PBMCs, cultured in vitro. The receptor was derived from a human donor in good health. The V and J genes are TRBV19 and TRBJ2-2; D not certain. CDR3 amino acids: CASSTEHSGELFF. The DNA of the CDR3 is TGTGCCAGTAGTACCGAACACTCCGGGGAGCTGTTTTTT.